The source of this T cell receptor (beta chain) is a study of shared clonotypes between healthy human individuals. Study-level information: Three CD4 naive, three CD4 memory, two CD8 naive and one CD8 memory plate were used per donor.

This CDR3 comprises 13 residues. The V gene lost 7 bases and the J gene lost 2 bases, with 12 bases spanning the gap. Germline CDR1 reads SNHLY; CDR2 reads FYNNEI. Data came from immunoSEQ multiplex PCR; TCRdb stores just in-frame clones and leaves some out. The data contain 150,000 to 200,000 clones, 60% to 75% of them singletons. This chain connects TRBV2 to TRBJ2-7, with a possible D match to TRBD1 (5 bases). The clonotype was recovered from a young man in good health. Material for sequencing was memory CD4+ T cells sorted from blood. Subset reported: CD45RA-negative fraction. CDR3 coding DNA: TGTGCCAGCACCAGCAGGGTACCCTACGAGCAGTACTTC. Residues: CASTSRVPYEQYF.